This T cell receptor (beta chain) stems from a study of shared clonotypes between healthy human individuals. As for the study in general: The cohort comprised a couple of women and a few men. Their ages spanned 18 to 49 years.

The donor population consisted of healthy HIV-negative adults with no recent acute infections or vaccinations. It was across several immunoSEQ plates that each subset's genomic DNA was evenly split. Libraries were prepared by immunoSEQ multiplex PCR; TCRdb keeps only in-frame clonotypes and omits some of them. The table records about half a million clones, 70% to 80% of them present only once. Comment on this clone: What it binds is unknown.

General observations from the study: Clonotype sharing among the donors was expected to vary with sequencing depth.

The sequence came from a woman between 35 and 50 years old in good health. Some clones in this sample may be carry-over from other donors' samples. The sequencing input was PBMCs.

The CDR3 loop is CASSPTSGSYEQYF. The CDR3 bases are TGTGCCAGCAGCCCTACTAGCGGGAGCTACGAGCAGTACTTC. The V call is TRBV7-9, the J call TRBJ2-7, with TRBD2 identical over 11 bases. This CDR3 comprises 14 residues. In germline, CDR1 is SEHNR, CDR2 FQNEAQ (reference sequence). The junction had 3 bases not matched to a gene; V was cut back by 5 bases and J by 3 bases. Based on the CDR3 plus reference TRBV7-9 and TRBJ2-7, the full variable domain is DTGVSQNPRHKITKRGQNVTFRCDPISEHNRLYWYRQTLGQGPEFLTYFQNEAQLEKSRLLSDRFSAERPKGSFSTLEIQRTEQGDSAMYLCASSPTSGSYEQYFGPGTRLTVT.